The clone carrying this T cell receptor beta chain was observed at least ten times. Its specificity is not known. Uncontrolled infection, other autoimmune disease, pregnancy and lactation each barred patients from inclusion. This entry is derived from a study of T cells in Graves' hyperthyroidism and ophthalmopathy. As for the study in general: Blood was drawn when the patient was first diagnosed and still untreated.

RNA transcripts gave rise to amplified TCR beta CDR3 regions. First-round RT-PCR of the TCR CDR3 relied on the HTBI primer set. MiXCR, run by TCRdb on the multiplex PCR reads, gives a single entry per CDR3 protein. The repertoire holds roughly 530,000 distinct CDR3 sequences, with about a sixth as singletons. Study findings and constraints: Researchers found most expanded thyroid clonotypes above 0.001 in blood as well.

The germline CDR1 and CDR2 sequences are MNHNS and SASEGT. The CDR3 is 14 amino acids. Trimming shortened V by 2 bases and J by 7 bases, and 14 bases separated the two germline ends. The J gene is TRBJ1-2, the V gene TRBV6-1; tentative D call: TRBD1 (6 bases). This sequence was found in a woman under 30 with Graves' ophthalmopathy. The material sequenced was blood. Written as DNA, the CDR3 is TGTGCCAGCAGTGAACCAGCCACAGGGACTGGCTACACCTTC. Translated: CASSEPATGTGYTF.